The rows below give T cell receptor beta chains drawn from one sample of a study of T cell responses to AZD1222 COVID-19 vaccine. Produced via immunoSEQ multiplex PCR; TCRdb's table is partial and in-frame only. The sample holds more than 150,000 clones, roughly 91% seen once. This sample comprised peripheral blood, obtained 28 days after the second AZD1222 dose. These receptors came from an adult who received the AZD1222 COVID-19 vaccine. Each CDR3 is given with its conserved first and last residue. The D gene is left open where the match is weak. Only some rows state a clone size, as once, few, many or a class for expanded clones.

j_call,d_call,clone_size,v_call,cdr3_nt,cdr3_aa
TRBJ1-2,TRBD1,NA,TRBV29-1,TGCAGCGTCCACCGGGGACAGGGGGCAAGAAGTGATGGCTACACCTTC,CSVHRGQGARSDGYTF
TRBJ1-2,NA,NA,TRBV7-9,TGTGCAGCAGAGCAGGGAAGCCTCTATGGCTACACCTTC,CAAEQGSLYGYTF
TRBJ1-4,NA,NA,TRBV5-1,TGCGCCAGCAGCCCAGAGACAGGAAAACTGTTTTTT,CASSPETGKLFF
TRBJ2-1,TRBD1,NA,TRBV19,TGTGCCAGTAGTATAGCAGGGACAGGGAGCAATGAGCAGTTCTTC,CASSIAGTGSNEQFF
TRBJ1-5,TRBD1,once,TRBV19,TGTGCCAGCCGGGACAGTGGGAATCAGCCCCAGCATTTT,CASRDSGNQPQHF
TRBJ2-5,TRBD2,NA,TRBV11-2,TGTGCCAGCAGCTTTGGGGAGGGTCAGGGCCAAGAGACCCAGTACTTC,CASSFGEGQGQETQYF
TRBJ1-5,NA,NA,TRBV19,TGTGCCAGTAACGTACACGGGGGCAATCAGCCCCAGCATTTT,CASNVHGGNQPQHF
TRBJ1-2,TRBD1,NA,TRBV2,TGTGCCAGCAGTCTCAGGGCAGGGGGCCATGGCTACACCTTC,CASSLRAGGHGYTF
TRBJ2-1,TRBD1,NA,TRBV2,TGTGCCAGCAGTGCGGGACAGGGATCCTACAATGAGCAGTTCTTC,CASSAGQGSYNEQFF
TRBJ2-7,NA,NA,TRBV7-2,TGTGCCAGCAGCTTAGTCGGGGAGGTGAGTTACGAGCAGTACTTC,CASSLVGEVSYEQYF
TRBJ2-7,NA,NA,TRBV28,TGTGCCGGAGGGGGTGGGACAGCTATATACGAGCAGTACTTC,CAGGGGTAIYEQYF
TRBJ2-7,NA,NA,TRBV6-2/TRBV6-3,TGTGCCAGCAGTTACATGGTCGGGGGCCACGAGCAGTACTTC,CASSYMVGGHEQYF
TRBJ1-5,NA,few,TRBV19,TGTGCCAGTAGTTCTAAAGGGGGGGGCAATCAGCCCCAGCATTTT,CASSSKGGGNQPQHF
TRBJ1-1,NA,NA,TRBV18,TGTGCCAGCTCACCACCGTCGCGGCAGGGGAACACTGAAGCTTTCTTT,CASSPPSRQGNTEAFF
TRBJ1-1,NA,NA,TRBV7-9,TGTGCCAGCAGCCGAAGGAACACTGAAGCTTTCTTT,CASSRRNTEAFF
TRBJ2-4,TRBD2,once,TRBV18,TGTGCCAGCTCACCCATTCCCAGCGGGATGGTTGTCGGCAAAAACATTCAGTACTTC,CASSPIPSGMVVGKNIQYF
TRBJ2-5,TRBD1,NA,TRBV6-5,TGTGCCAGTGACCGGGACAGGGGGCAAGAGACCCAGTACTTC,CASDRDRGQETQYF
TRBJ1-1,NA,NA,TRBV18,TGTGCCAGCTCATCCACTACGACAGGAATAAACACTGAAGCTTTCTTT,CASSSTTTGINTEAFF
TRBJ2-3,NA,NA,TRBV4-1,TGCGCCAGCAGCCAAGTCGTCCTTGCAGATACGCAGTATTTT,CASSQVVLADTQYF
TRBJ1-4,TRBD1,NA,TRBV18,TGTGCCAGCTCACCACCGGGACAGGGAGGGGAAAAACTGTTTTTT,CASSPPGQGGEKLFF
TRBJ2-5,NA,NA,TRBV3-1/TRBV3-2,TGTGCCAGCAGCCAAGGAGGGCGCGAGACCCAGTACTTC,CASSQGGRETQYF
TRBJ2-7,NA,NA,TRBV7-3,TGTGCCAGCAGCTTACGGGGGTCCGACGAGCAGTACTTC,CASSLRGSDEQYF
TRBJ1-6,NA,NA,TRBV7-2,TGTGCCAGCAGCTTAAGGTTGGCAGCGGTCAATTCACCCCTCCACTTT,CASSLRLAAVNSPLHF
TRBJ1-5,NA,NA,TRBV20-1,TGCAGTGCTAGTGGGGGTAACCAACCCCAGCATTTT,CSASGGNQPQHF
TRBJ2-7,TRBD1,NA,TRBV3-1/TRBV3-2,TGTGCCAGCAGCTTACAGGGGGTAGTCTACGAGCAGTACTTC,CASSLQGVVYEQYF
TRBJ1-5,NA,NA,TRBV5-4,TGTGCCAGCAGCACGGACGGGCCCAATCAGCCCCAGCATTTT,CASSTDGPNQPQHF
TRBJ1-3,NA,NA,TRBV30,TGTGCCTGGAGCGGAGGGTTTGGAAACACCATATATTTT,CAWSGGFGNTIYF
TRBJ1-5,TRBD1,NA,TRBV6-1,TGTGCCAGCAGTGGGACAGGGAGTAGTCTTAGCAATCAGCCCCAGCATTTT,CASSGTGSSLSNQPQHF
TRBJ2-1,TRBD2,NA,TRBV5-1,TGCGCCAGCAGCTTAACTAGCGGCTCTGGAAATGAGCAGTTCTTC,CASSLTSGSGNEQFF
TRBJ1-6,NA,once,TRBV18,TGTGCCAGCTCTCTCCCGGGACCGGCTAATTCACCCCTCCACTTT,CASSLPGPANSPLHF
TRBJ2-1,NA,once,TRBV5-1,TGCGCCAGCAGTGGAGGGTCGGGACCTAACAATGAGCAGTTCTTC,CASSGGSGPNNEQFF
TRBJ2-1,NA,NA,TRBV5-4,TGTGCCAGCAGCTTCCAGTACAATGAGCAGTTCTTC,CASSFQYNEQFF
TRBJ1-1,TRBD1,NA,TRBV2,TGTGCCAGCAGGGCGCGGACAGGACTGAACACTGAAGCTTTCTTT,CASRARTGLNTEAFF
TRBJ1-2,NA,NA,TRBV2,TGTGCCAGCAGTGCCCGACCCCCAGGTGGCTACACCTTC,CASSARPPGGYTF
TRBJ2-5,NA,NA,TRBV11-2,TGTGCCAGCAGCCTTGACCCGGCCTACCAAGAGACCCAGTACTTC,CASSLDPAYQETQYF
TRBJ1-6,TRBD1,NA,TRBV19,TGTGCCAGCCATACGGGACAGGGTTTTACTAAGGGTTCACCCCTCCACTTT,CASHTGQGFTKGSPLHF
TRBJ2-5,NA,NA,TRBV6-1,TGTGCCAGCAGTGACGCCGCGGGGAGGGAGACCCAGTACTTC,CASSDAAGRETQYF
TRBJ2-3,TRBD2,NA,TRBV3-1/TRBV3-2,TGTGCCAGCAGCCAAGGACCTCTCGGCGGGGGGAGCACAGATACGCAGTATTTT,CASSQGPLGGGSTDTQYF
TRBJ2-5,TRBD1,NA,TRBV19,TGTGCCACCTACCCCGGGACAGGGGTTGAGACCCAGTACTTC,CATYPGTGVETQYF
TRBJ2-7,NA,NA,TRBV7-2,TGTGCCAGCAGCTTTGGGGGGGGGCCCGACGAGCAGTACTTC,CASSFGGGPDEQYF
TRBJ1-2,NA,NA,TRBV28,TGTGCCAGCAGTTTGGGGGCGCAGGTCTATGGCTACACCTTC,CASSLGAQVYGYTF